Included here is one TCR beta chain sequence, with context. It has no known antigen specificity. No quality values exist for individual bases; no much larger clone is one base distant. Library preparation used the immunoSEQ multiplex PCR assay. Turning to the authors' computational methods: A statistical classification framework was developed to diagnose cytomegalovirus status using the catalog of TCR beta chain sequences. TCRdb re-hosts the immuneACCESS table, in-frame sequences only. Its copies lack some clones; in the studies checked, an unresolved V gene accounts for under half of them, and the cause for the rest is not known. V and J calls and clone size are copied from that table; D and trimming were computed from the DNA. In this sample the table shows 110,000 to 150,000 clones, approximately 90% of which occur a single time. In total, the top ten clones hold about 0.7% of the sample. Separate from the roughly 630-subject first cohort, the validation cohort of around 130 subjects was the group to which the donors belonged.

V loses 6 bases of germline sequence and J loses 6 bases, and the interval between the two ends is 17 bases. The CDR3 has 15 amino acids, counting the end cysteine and phenylalanine. The sequence is cut down to CDR3 DNA, 45 bases in frame from base 1. CDR1 MDHEN and CDR2 SYDVKM were looked up in the germline V gene. This sample is part of a study of cytomegalovirus exposure and HLA in healthy donors (dated by TCRdb to 2015 to 2018). A note on the overall study: According to a later analysis, the 120 or so validation repertoires were produced on the same platform as the 666 repertoires of the first cohort. A separate validation cohort of roughly 120 different subjects was used in addition to the roughly 640-subject first cohort. The study aimed to test whether signatures of past pathogen exposure could be identified by cataloging public T cell receptors. High-throughput TCR immunosequencing, statistical association of individual TCRs with disease status, and machine learning were combined to predict cytomegalovirus infection status. Results the study describes overall, beyond this receptor: In a later analysis, TCRs clustered in the first cohort were found to also tend to co-occur in the 110 or so validation repertoires, with 85% to 95% of cluster scores above 0. The classifier was reported to diagnose cytomegalovirus status with high specificity and sensitivity in both the original and validation cohorts. The validation cohort had no HLA typing available for a later analysis, so co-occurrence within that cohort was assessed over all 120 or so repertoires. In vitro tests confirmed that a few of the cytomegalovirus-associated TCR beta chains recognize cytomegalovirus antigens. According to the authors, the approach could potentially be generalized to other disease states and immunological phenotypes. Across donors, most TCR sequences were observed very rarely, whereas some public TCRs were present in many individuals. A total of fewer than 200 TCR beta chains were listed by the study as associated with cytomegalovirus.

Sample: PBMCs. The rearranged segments are TRBV28 and TRBJ1-4; matching of 6 bases hints at TRBD1 as the D gene. The origin of this receptor is a man aged 18-30 years in good health and CMV-seronegative. The CDR3 region reads CASSPLGAGDEKLFF. The nucleotide sequence reads as follows: TGTGCCAGCAGCCCCTTGGGGGCTGGGGATGAAAAACTGTTTTTT. The CDR3 plus the reference TRBV28 and TRBJ1-4 genes for the other parts give the full variable domain: DVKVTQSSRYLVKRTGEKVFLECVQDMDHENMFWYRQDPGLGLRLIYFSYDVKMKEKGDIPEGYSVSREKKERFSLILESASTNQTSMYLCASSPLGAGDEKLFFGSGTQLSVL.